Below are 12 T cell receptor beta chains sequenced from a single sample in a study of cytomegalovirus exposure and HLA in healthy donors. Use of 60 Vbeta and 13 Jbeta primers characterized the PCR. Sequenced by immunoSEQ multiplex PCR; TCRdb stores in-frame clones only, minus some. Of around 85,000 clones listed, 80% are singletons. The sequencing input was PBMCs. Receptors originate from a man in his fifties in good health and CMV-seropositive.

The gene calls are TRBV5-1 and TRBJ2-7; tentatively, D is TRBD2 (5 bases). Germline lookup yields CDR1 SGHRS and CDR2 YFSETQ. V was shortened by 4 bases and J by 2 bases, with 16 bases between the two germline ends. The CDR3 has 15 amino acids. The CDR3 bases are TGCGCCAGCAGCGGATACAGCGGAACAGCCTACGAGCAGTACTTC. Its protein is CASSGYSGTAYEQYF. Supplemented by reference TRBV5-1 and TRBJ2-7, the full variable domain reads KAGVTQTPRYLIKTRGQQVTLSCSPISGHRSVSWYQQTPGQGLQFLFEYFSETQRNKGNFPGRFSGRQFSNSRSEMNVSTLELGDSALYLCASSGYSGTAYEQYFGPGTRLTVT.

Turning to this clone: One junction end does not reproduce the germline sequence, and a read error may be involved. The chain couples TRBV7-9 to TRBJ2-5; 11 positions agree with TRBD2. Germline loops: CDR1 SEHNR, CDR2 FQNEAQ (reference sequence). The CDR3 extends over 16 amino acids. The CDR3 nucleotides are TGTTCCAGCAGCCTGACTAGCGGGACTGGCCAAGAGACCCAGTACTTC. This codes for CSSSLTSGTGQETQYF. Based on the CDR3 plus reference TRBV7-9 and TRBJ2-5, the full variable domain is DTGVSQNPRHKITKRGQNVTFRCDPISEHNRLYWYRQTLGQGPEFLTYFQNEAQLEKSRLLSDRFSAERPKGSFSTLEIQRTEQGDSAMYLCSSSLTSGTGQETQYFGPGTRLLVL.

Turning to this clone: Relative to the germline gene, one junction end is altered; a read error may explain this. The V and J genes are TRBV7-9 and TRBJ2-2; TRBD2 agrees at 10 bases. The CDR3 runs 16 residues. CDR1 is SEHNR, CDR2 FQNEAQ, per germline (reference sequence). The chain's CDR3 is CSSSFRASGRTGELFF. The CDR3 DNA reads TGTTCCAGCAGCTTCAGGGCTAGCGGGAGAACCGGGGAGCTGTTTTTT.

The chain combines TRBV27 with TRBJ2-2; weak D call: TRBD2 (6 bases). Germline V CDR1 and CDR2: MNHEY, SMNVEV (reference sequence). Trimming took 3 bases from V and 1 from J, leaving 18 bases between them. There are 18 residues in the CDR3. CDR3 loop: CASSFKGVGSLNTGELFF. For the CDR3, the DNA is TGTGCCAGCAGTTTTAAGGGAGTCGGGAGCTTGAACACCGGGGAGCTGTTTTTT.

The chain carries TRBV25-1 and TRBJ2-3; a possible D gene is TRBD1 (6 bases). The V gene lost 5 bases and the J gene lost 4 bases, with 16 bases spanning the gap. The germline gives CDR1 MGHDK, CDR2 SYGVNS. CDR3 size: 15 residues. Here the CDR3 DNA reads TGTGCCAGCAGTAACAGGGCAGATGGGGCAGATACGCAGTATTTT. Its translation is CASSNRADGADTQYF.

The V call is TRBV29-1, the J call TRBJ2-2; D unresolved. V lost 5 bases, J lost 6 bases, and 13 bases lay in between. The CDR3 totals 13 residues. The germline V gene has CDR1 SQVTM and CDR2 ANQGSEA. CDR3 sequence: CSVHSSGSGELFF. The DNA of the CDR3 is TGCAGCGTTCATTCCTCGGGTTCCGGGGAGCTGTTTTTT.

The genes are TRBV7-2 and TRBJ2-1, with 8 positions matching TRBD2. Losses at the gene ends were 2 bases for V and 4 bases for J; bases not matched to a gene: 10. CDR3 length: 17 amino acids. Germline V gene lookup returns CDR1 SGHTA and CDR2 FQGNSA. The chain's CDR3 is CASSLLVQREPYNEQFF. CDR3 in DNA: TGTGCCAGCAGCTTACTAGTACAGCGGGAGCCGTACAATGAGCAGTTCTTC.

V is TRBV28 and J is TRBJ2-7, with 7 bases aligning to TRBD2. The germline V gene encodes CDR1 MDHEN and CDR2 SYDVKM. CDR3 length equals 16 residues. The V gene end was trimmed by 0 bases and the J gene end by 0 bases; junction bases not matched to a gene: 5. This CDR3 reads CASSLWGGSPSYEQYF. In DNA form, the CDR3 reads TGTGCCAGCAGTTTATGGGGCGGGAGCCCCTCCTACGAGCAGTACTTC. The complete variable domain, with remaining parts taken from reference TRBV28 and TRBJ2-7, reads DVKVTQSSRYLVKRTGEKVFLECVQDMDHENMFWYRQDPGLGLRLIYFSYDVKMKEKGDIPEGYSVSREKKERFSLILESASTNQTSMYLCASSLWGGSPSYEQYFGPGTRLTVT.

The chain employs TRBV9 and TRBJ1-1; 10 bases line up with TRBD1. After removal of 6 bases from V and 3 bases from J, the junction contained 8 bases not matched to a gene. This CDR3 region has 15 residues. The germline gives CDR1 SGDLS, CDR2 YYNGEE. CDR3 protein: CASKPGTGAYTEAFF. The DNA for the CDR3 is TGTGCCAGCAAACCCGGGACAGGGGCATACACTGAAGCTTTCTTT.

The chain employs TRBV5-1 and TRBJ2-1, with D possibly TRBD1 on 5 matching bases. The V and J ends lost 0 bases and 5 bases respectively, with 9 bases between them. This CDR3 has 14 residues. Germline V gene data show CDR1 as SGHRS and CDR2 as YFSETQ. The chain's CDR3 is CASSLEPGNNEQFF. As DNA, the CDR3 is TGCGCCAGCAGCTTGGAGCCAGGGAACAATGAGCAGTTCTTC.

V gene TRBV10-1 combines with J gene TRBJ2-1; 7 bases are a match to TRBD2. The CDR3 has 14 amino acids. V was pared by 6 bases and J by 4 bases, with 6 bases of the junction left unmatched. Germline CDR1 reads WNHNN; CDR2 reads SYGVQD (reference sequence). The CDR3 protein is CASSQSGNYNEQFF. DNA for the CDR3: TGCGCCAGCAGCCAAAGCGGGAATTACAATGAGCAGTTCTTC.

This chain connects TRBV10-1 to TRBJ2-2; 8 bases line up with TRBD2. J lost 2 bases, V lost 5 bases, and 7 bases had no gene match. The CDR3 totals 16 residues. Per germline, CDR1 WNHNN and CDR2 SYGVQD (reference sequence). The CDR3 region is CASSNKAGVNTGELFF. DNA for the CDR3: TGCGCCAGCAGTAATAAAGCGGGAGTAAACACCGGGGAGCTGTTTTTT.